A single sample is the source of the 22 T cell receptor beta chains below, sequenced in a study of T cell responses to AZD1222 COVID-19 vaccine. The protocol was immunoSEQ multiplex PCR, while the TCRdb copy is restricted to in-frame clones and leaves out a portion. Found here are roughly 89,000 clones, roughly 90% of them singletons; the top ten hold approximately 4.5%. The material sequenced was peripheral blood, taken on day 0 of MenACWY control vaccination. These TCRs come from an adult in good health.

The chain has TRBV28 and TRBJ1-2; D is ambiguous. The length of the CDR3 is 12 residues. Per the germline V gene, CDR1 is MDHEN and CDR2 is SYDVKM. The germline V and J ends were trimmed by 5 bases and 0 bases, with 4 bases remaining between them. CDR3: CASSVANYGYTF. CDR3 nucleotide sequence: TGTGCCAGCAGTGTGGCTAACTATGGCTACACCTTC.

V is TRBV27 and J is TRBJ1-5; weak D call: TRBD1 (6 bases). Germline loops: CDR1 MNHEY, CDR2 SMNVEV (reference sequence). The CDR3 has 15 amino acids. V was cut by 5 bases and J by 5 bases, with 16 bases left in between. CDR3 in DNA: TGTGCCAGCAGTCCGGCGGCAGGGGCCGATCAGCCCCAGCATTTT. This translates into CASSPAAGADQPQHF.

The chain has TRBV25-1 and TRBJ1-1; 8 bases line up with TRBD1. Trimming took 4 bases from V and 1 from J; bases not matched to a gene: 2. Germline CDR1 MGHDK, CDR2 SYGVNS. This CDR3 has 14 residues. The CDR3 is CASSAGQGNTEAFF. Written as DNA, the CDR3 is TGTGCCAGCAGTGCAGGACAGGGGAACACTGAAGCTTTCTTT.

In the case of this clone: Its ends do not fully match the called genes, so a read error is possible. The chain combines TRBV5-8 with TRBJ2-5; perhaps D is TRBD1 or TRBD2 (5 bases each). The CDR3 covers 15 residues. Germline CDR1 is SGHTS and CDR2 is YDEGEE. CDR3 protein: CASSLGEGTQEAQYF. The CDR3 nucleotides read TGTGCCAGCAGCTTAGGCGAGGGGACGCAAGAGGCCCAGTACTTC.

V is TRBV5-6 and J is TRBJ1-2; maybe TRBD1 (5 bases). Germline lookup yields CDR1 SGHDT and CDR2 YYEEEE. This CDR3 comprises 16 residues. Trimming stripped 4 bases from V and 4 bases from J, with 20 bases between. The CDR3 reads CASSRGIGRDPYGYTF. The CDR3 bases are TGTGCCAGCAGCCGGGGGATTGGGAGAGACCCCTATGGCTACACCTTC.

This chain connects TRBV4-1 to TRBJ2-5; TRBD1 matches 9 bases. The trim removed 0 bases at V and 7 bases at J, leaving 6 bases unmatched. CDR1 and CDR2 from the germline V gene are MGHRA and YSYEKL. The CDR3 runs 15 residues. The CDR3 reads CASSQDWTGDGTQYF. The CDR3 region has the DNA TGCGCCAGCAGCCAAGATTGGACAGGGGACGGGACCCAGTACTTC.

The CDR3 DNA sequence: TGTGCCAGCAGTCTCCTGGGGCAGGTCAATCAGCCCCAGCATTTT. It codes for CASSLLGQVNQPQHF. The chain is built from TRBV6-2 or TRBV6-3 and TRBJ1-5; possibly TRBD1 for D (5 bases). Germline lookup yields CDR1 MNHEY and CDR2 SVGEGT. This CDR3 spans 15 amino acids. The V end was cut by 5 bases, the J end by 3 bases, with 14 bases between.

The CDR3 sequence is CASSQDVAGVGETQYF. For the CDR3, the DNA is TGCGCCAGCAGCCAAGATGTCGCGGGAGTGGGTGAGACCCAGTACTTC. The chain carries TRBV4-1 and TRBJ2-5, with 7 bases that match TRBD2. V lost 0 bases and J lost 5; bases outside the gene matches: 9. There are 16 residues in the CDR3. Germline V CDR1 and CDR2: MGHRA, YSYEKL.

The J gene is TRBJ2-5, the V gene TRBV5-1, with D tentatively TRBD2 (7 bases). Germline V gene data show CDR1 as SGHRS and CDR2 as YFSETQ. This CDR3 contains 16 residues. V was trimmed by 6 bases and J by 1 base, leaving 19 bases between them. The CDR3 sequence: CASTRGANPRQETQYF. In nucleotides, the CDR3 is TGCGCCAGCACCCGGGGGGCGAATCCACGCCAAGAGACCCAGTACTTC. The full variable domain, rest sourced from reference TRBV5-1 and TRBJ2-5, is KAGVTQTPRYLIKTRGQQVTLSCSPISGHRSVSWYQQTPGQGLQFLFEYFSETQRNKGNFPGRFSGRQFSNSRSEMNVSTLELGDSALYLCASTRGANPRQETQYFGPGTRLLVL.

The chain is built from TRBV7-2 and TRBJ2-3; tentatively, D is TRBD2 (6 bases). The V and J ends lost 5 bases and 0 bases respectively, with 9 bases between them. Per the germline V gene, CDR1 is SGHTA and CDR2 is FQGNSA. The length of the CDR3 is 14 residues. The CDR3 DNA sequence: TGTGCCAGCAGCGTGGGGACTAGCACAGATACGCAGTATTTT. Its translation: CASSVGTSTDTQYF.

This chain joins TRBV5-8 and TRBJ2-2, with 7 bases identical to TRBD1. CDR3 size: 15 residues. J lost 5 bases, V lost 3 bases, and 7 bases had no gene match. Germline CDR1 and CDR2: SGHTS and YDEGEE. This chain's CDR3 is CASSSRGLRTGELFF. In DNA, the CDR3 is TGTGCCAGCAGCTCGAGGGGGCTAAGGACCGGGGAGCTGTTTTTT.

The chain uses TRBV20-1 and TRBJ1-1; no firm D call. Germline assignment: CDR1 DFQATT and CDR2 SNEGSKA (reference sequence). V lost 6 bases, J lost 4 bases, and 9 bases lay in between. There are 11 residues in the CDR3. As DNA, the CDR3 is TGCAGTGCCAAGATGAGCACTGAAGCTTTCTTT. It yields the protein CSAKMSTEAFF.

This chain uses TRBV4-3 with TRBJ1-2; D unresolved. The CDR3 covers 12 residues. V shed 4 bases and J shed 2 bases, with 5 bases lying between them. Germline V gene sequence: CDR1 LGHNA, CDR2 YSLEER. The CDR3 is CASSRGNYGYTF. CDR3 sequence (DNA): TGCGCCAGCAGCCGCGGCAACTATGGCTACACCTTC.

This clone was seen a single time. In DNA form, the CDR3 reads TGTGCCACCGGGACCTTCTATGGCTACACCTTC. This sequence encodes CATGTFYGYTF. V is TRBV3-1 (or the pseudogene TRBV3-2) and J is TRBJ1-2, with D possibly being TRBD1 (5 bases). The ends were cut back, 10 bases at V and 4 bases at J, with 10 bases in the middle. This CDR3 is built from 11 residues. In germline, CDR1 is LGHDT, CDR2 YNNKEL (reference sequence).

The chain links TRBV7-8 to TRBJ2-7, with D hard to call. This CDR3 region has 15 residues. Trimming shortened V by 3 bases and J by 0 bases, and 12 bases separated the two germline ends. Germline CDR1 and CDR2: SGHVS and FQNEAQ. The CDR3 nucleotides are TGTGCCAGCAGCTTCCTGAGCCCCCCCTCCTACGAGCAGTACTTC. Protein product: CASSFLSPPSYEQYF.

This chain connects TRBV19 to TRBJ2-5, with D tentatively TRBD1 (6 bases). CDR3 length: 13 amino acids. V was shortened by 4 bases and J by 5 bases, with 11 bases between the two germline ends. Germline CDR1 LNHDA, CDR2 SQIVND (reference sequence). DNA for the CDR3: TGTGCCAGTAGTACACAGGGTATGGAGACCCAGTACTTC. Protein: CASSTQGMETQYF. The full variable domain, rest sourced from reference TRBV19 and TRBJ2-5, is DGGITQSPKYLFRKEGQNVTLSCEQNLNHDAMYWYRQDPGQGLRLIYYSQIVNDFQKGDIAEGYSVSREKKESFPLTVTSAQKNPTAFYLCASSTQGMETQYFGPGTRLLVL.

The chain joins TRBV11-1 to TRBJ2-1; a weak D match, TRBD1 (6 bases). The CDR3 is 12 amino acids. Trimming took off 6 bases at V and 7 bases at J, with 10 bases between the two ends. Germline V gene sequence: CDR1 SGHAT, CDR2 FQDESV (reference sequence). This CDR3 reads CASSYGQNEQFF. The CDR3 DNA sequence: TGTGCCAGCAGTTATGGACAGAATGAGCAGTTCTTC.

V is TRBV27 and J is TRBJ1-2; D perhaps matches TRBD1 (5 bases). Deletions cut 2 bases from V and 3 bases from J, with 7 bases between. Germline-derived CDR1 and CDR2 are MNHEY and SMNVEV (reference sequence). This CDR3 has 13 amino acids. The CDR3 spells CASSLAGHYGYTF. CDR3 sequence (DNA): TGTGCCAGCAGTTTAGCAGGGCACTATGGCTACACCTTC.

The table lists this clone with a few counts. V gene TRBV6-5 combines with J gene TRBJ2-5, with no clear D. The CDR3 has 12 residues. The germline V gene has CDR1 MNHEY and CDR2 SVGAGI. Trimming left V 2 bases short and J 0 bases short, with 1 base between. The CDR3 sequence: CASSYDQETQYF. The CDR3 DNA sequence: TGTGCCAGCAGTTACGACCAAGAGACCCAGTACTTC.

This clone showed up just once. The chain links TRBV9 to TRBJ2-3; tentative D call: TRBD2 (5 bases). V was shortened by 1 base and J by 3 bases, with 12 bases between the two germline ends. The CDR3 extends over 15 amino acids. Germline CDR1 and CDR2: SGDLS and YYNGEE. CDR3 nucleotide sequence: TGTGCCAGCAGCGTACTCTACGGGGTAACAGATACGCAGTATTTT. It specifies CASSVLYGVTDTQYF.

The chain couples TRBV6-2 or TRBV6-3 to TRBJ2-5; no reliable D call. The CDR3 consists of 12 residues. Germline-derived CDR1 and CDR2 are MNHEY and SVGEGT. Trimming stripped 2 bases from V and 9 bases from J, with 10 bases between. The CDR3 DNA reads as TGTGCCAGCAGTTACCCCCGAGTGGCCCAGTACTTC. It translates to CASSYPRVAQYF.

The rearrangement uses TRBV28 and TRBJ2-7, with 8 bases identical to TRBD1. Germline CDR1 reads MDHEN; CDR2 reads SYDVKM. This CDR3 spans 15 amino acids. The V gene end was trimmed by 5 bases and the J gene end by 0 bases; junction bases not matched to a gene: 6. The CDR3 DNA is TGTGCCAGCAGTCCGGACAGGGTTTACTCCTACGAGCAGTACTTC. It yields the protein CASSPDRVYSYEQYF.